A single sample is the source of the 18 T cell receptor beta chains below, sequenced in a study of blood T cell repertoires in COVID-19. Profiled with immunoSEQ multiplex PCR; TCRdb holds only in-frame clones, not every one. The sample includes about 210,000 clones, around 92% of them seen just once. The sequenced sample consisted of peripheral blood. These receptor sequences come from a man under 40 with acute or convalescent COVID-19.

This sequence joins TRBV6-1 and TRBJ2-1; 13 nucleotides align to TRBD2. Germline CDR1 reads MNHNS; CDR2 reads SASEGT. CDR3 size: 18 residues. The J segment lost 0 bases and the V segment lost 4 bases, leaving 6 bases of the junction unmatched. The CDR3 nucleotides read TGTGCCAGCAGTGTGGGACTAGCGGGACCAAGCTCCTACAATGAGCAGTTCTTC. Translated, it gives CASSVGLAGPSSYNEQFF.

This chain uses TRBV9 with TRBJ2-1, with TRBD2 identical over 10 bases. Unmatched junction bases numbered 10, after V lost 0 bases and J lost 10 bases. From germline, CDR1 is SGDLS and CDR2 YYNGEE. This CDR3 comprises 16 residues. The chain's CDR3 is CASSVAFLAGEAEQFF. The CDR3 nucleotides read TGTGCCAGCAGCGTAGCTTTTCTAGCGGGGGAAGCGGAGCAGTTCTTC.

This chain uses TRBV5-4 with TRBJ2-4; 7 bases agree with TRBD1. V was pared by 3 bases and J by 6 bases, with 6 bases of the junction left unmatched. There are 14 residues in the CDR3. Germline loops: CDR1 SGHNT, CDR2 YYREEE (reference sequence). CDR3 sequence reads: CASSSISGGNIQYF. CDR3 bases: TGTGCCAGCAGCTCTATATCAGGGGGAAACATTCAGTACTTC.

This chain uses TRBV12-5 with TRBJ1-1, with 8 bases aligning to TRBD1. The CDR3 length is 15 residues. Germline lookup yields CDR1 LGHNT and CDR2 FRNRAP. V was pared by 5 bases and J by 2 bases, with 7 bases of the junction left unmatched. As DNA, the CDR3 is TGTGCTAGTGGTCAGGGGGCAGGGGGTAACACTGAAGCTTTCTTT. This sequence encodes CASGQGAGGNTEAFF. Variable domain in full (rest from reference TRBV12-5 and TRBJ1-1): DARVTQTPRHKVTEMGQEVTMRCQPILGHNTVFWYRQTMMQGLELLAYFRNRAPLDDSGMPKDRFSAEMPDATLATLKIQPSEPRDSAVYFCASGQGAGGNTEAFFGQGTRLTVV.

DNA of the CDR3: TGCAGCGCCTCTAGCGGGGCCAGCACAGATACGCAGTATTTT. This translates into CSASSGASTDTQYF. The genes are TRBV29-1 and TRBJ2-3; 9 positions agree with TRBD2. J lost 0 bases, V lost 7 bases, and 5 bases had no gene match. The V gene's germline CDR1 is SQVTM and CDR2 ANQGSEA. There are 14 residues in the CDR3.

V and J are TRBV6-2 or TRBV6-3 and TRBJ1-4, with 8 bases identical to TRBD1. This CDR3 has 18 residues. V gave up 5 bases and J gave up 0 bases; unmatched junction bases: 11. CDR1 MNHEY and CDR2 SVGEGT come from the germline V gene. CDR3 amino acids: CASSSKLGRGPTNEKLFF. The CDR3, as DNA: TGTGCCAGCAGTAGTAAGCTCGGCAGGGGGCCAACTAATGAAAAACTGTTTTTT.

The V gene is TRBV6-1, the J gene TRBJ2-1; 8 bases match TRBD2. Trimming removed 6 bases from V and 6 bases from J; junction bases left unmatched: 19. CDR3 length: 18 residues. CDR1 is MNHNS and CDR2 is SASEGT in the germline V gene. The CDR3 DNA reads TGTGCCAGCAGGGAAAGGACGGGGACTAGACGGGGGCCCAATGAGCAGTTCTTC. Its protein is CASRERTGTRRGPNEQFF.

The chain links TRBV5-4 to TRBJ2-3; 7 nucleotides line up with TRBD1. The CDR3 has 15 residues. V shed 3 bases, J shed 4 bases, and the junction held 8 bases outside the gene matches. Germline V CDR1 and CDR2: SGHNT, YYREEE (reference sequence). The DNA of the CDR3 is TGTGCCAGCAGCTCTCCCGGGACAGCATCAGATACGCAGTATTTT. It translates to CASSSPGTASDTQYF.

The rearrangement joins TRBV5-1 to TRBJ2-7, with D perhaps TRBD1 (5 bases). This CDR3 spans 14 amino acids. Germline lookup yields CDR1 SGHRS and CDR2 YFSETQ. Trimming took off 1 base at V and 7 bases at J, with 15 bases between the two ends. The CDR3: CASSLTAPPGEQYF. The CDR3 bases are TGCGCCAGCAGCTTGACAGCCCCCCCAGGGGAGCAGTACTTC.

The chain recombines TRBV7-6 with TRBJ2-7; TRBD1 aligns across 7 bases. V dropped 5 bases and J dropped 5; count of bases not matched to a gene: 15. CDR1 SGHVS and CDR2 FNYEAQ come from the germline V gene. The CDR3 contains 16 residues. The CDR3 reads CASSTEGAMRTNEQYF. The CDR3 coding sequence is TGTGCCAGCAGCACAGAGGGGGCGATGAGGACCAACGAGCAGTACTTC.

This chain uses TRBV6-5 with TRBJ1-5; the D gene is possibly TRBD1 (6 bases). The CDR3 totals 12 residues. V dropped 9 bases and J dropped 3 bases, with 9 bases sitting between them. Germline lookup yields CDR1 MNHEY and CDR2 SVGAGI. The CDR3, as DNA: TGTGCCAGTACAGGGTACAATCAGCCCCAGCATTTT. It specifies CASTGYNQPQHF.

The chain combines TRBV7-9 with TRBJ2-1; 11 nucleotides line up with TRBD1. The V gene's germline CDR1 is SEHNR and CDR2 FQNEAQ (reference sequence). This CDR3 spans 17 amino acids. V shed 6 bases and J 9 bases; nucleotides not matched to a gene: 16. CDR3 nucleotides: TGTGCCAGCAGACCAAATCTCGGGACAGGGACAGGGGGTGAGCAGTTCTTC. This sequence encodes CASRPNLGTGTGGEQFF. The full variable domain, rest sourced from reference TRBV7-9 and TRBJ2-1, is DTGVSQNPRHKITKRGQNVTFRCDPISEHNRLYWYRQTLGQGPEFLTYFQNEAQLEKSRLLSDRFSAERPKGSFSTLEIQRTEQGDSAMYLCASRPNLGTGTGGEQFFGPGTRLTVL.

This clone was counted only a few times. The chain combines TRBV2 with TRBJ2-1, with 11 bases that match TRBD2. Germline V CDR1 and CDR2: SNHLY, FYNNEI. Trimming cost V 4 bases and J 8 bases; bases outside gene matches: 4. The CDR3 loop spans 14 amino acids. Here the CDR3 DNA reads TGTGCCAGCAGTGCGGCTAGCGGGAGGTATGAGCAGTTCTTC. This sequence encodes CASSAASGRYEQFF.

The V and J genes are TRBV6-5 and TRBJ2-1; TRBD2 matches 7 bases. Germline CDR1 reads MNHEY; CDR2 reads SVGAGI. This CDR3 comprises 16 residues. The J segment lost 2 bases and the V segment lost 4 bases, leaving 8 bases of the junction unmatched. CDR3 sequence: CASSSSSGNPYNEQFF. CDR3 in DNA: TGTGCCAGCAGTTCCTCTAGCGGAAATCCCTACAATGAGCAGTTCTTC.

The CDR3: CAISGSSGGGDTQYF. CDR3 bases: TGTGCCATCAGTGGCAGCTCGGGGGGCGGGGATACGCAGTATTTT. The J gene is TRBJ2-3, the V gene TRBV10-3, with D maybe TRBD2 (7 bases). The CDR3 runs 15 residues. The germline V gene has CDR1 ENHRY and CDR2 SYGVKD. V shed 4 bases and J shed 6 bases, with 17 bases lying between them.

The genes are TRBV5-4 and TRBJ2-2; 8 bases fit TRBD2. The CDR3 is made up of 16 amino acids. V trimming: 4 bases; J trimming: 3 bases; junction bases outside the gene matches: 8. From germline, CDR1 is SGHNT and CDR2 YYREEE (reference sequence). The CDR3: CASSDGRARDTGELFF. DNA of the CDR3: TGTGCCAGCAGCGACGGGAGGGCCCGGGACACCGGGGAGCTGTTTTTT. Using reference TRBV5-4 and TRBJ2-2 for the parts outside the CDR3, the full variable domain is ETGVTQSPTHLIKTRGQQVTLRCSSQSGHNTVSWYQQALGQGPQFIFQYYREEENGRGNFPPRFSGLQFPNYSSELNVNALELDDSALYLCASSDGRARDTGELFFGEGSRLTVL.

The chain employs TRBV4-1 and TRBJ2-1; D is perhaps TRBD1 (6 bases). Germline CDR1 MGHRA, CDR2 YSYEKL. The CDR3 consists of 15 residues. Trimming shortened V by 3 bases and J by 2 bases, and 11 bases separated the two germline ends. In DNA, the CDR3 is TGCGCCAGCAGCCAGAGACAGGCCACCTACAATGAGCAGTTCTTC. Its protein product is CASSQRQATYNEQFF.

This chain connects TRBV7-9 to TRBJ2-7, with D possibly matching TRBD1 (5 bases). Trimming cost V 1 base and J 1 base, with 8 bases left between them. CDR3 size: 14 residues. CDR1 is SEHNR, CDR2 FQNEAQ, per germline (reference sequence). The CDR3 DNA sequence: TGTGCCAGCAGCTTAGGGGGCTGGTCCTACGAGCAGTACTTC. Protein: CASSLGGWSYEQYF.